The 7 T cell receptor beta chains reported below all come from one sample, sequenced in a study of post-analysis software for immune sequencing data. Their cognate antigens are unknown. Built from TCR beta cDNA, the libraries had unique molecular identifiers in them. In TCRdb, the PCR reads were re-called with MiXCR into one record per CDR3 protein. The profile covers about 570,000 distinct CDR3 sequences, with about a third appearing a single time and around 6% taken by the ten largest. General study points: About five TRBV segments, including TRBV5-6, TRBV5-1 and TRBV20-1, were more frequent in patients than controls.

Source material: blood. The origin of the receptors is a girl between 2 and 17 years old with multiple sclerosis.

The sample holds a few counts of this clonotype. V usage is TRBV20-1 and J usage is TRBJ2-1, with 11 positions matching TRBD2. Germline V gene data show CDR1 as DFQATT and CDR2 as SNEGSKA (reference sequence). This CDR3 is built from 15 residues. V gave up 0 bases and J gave up 10 bases; unmatched junction bases: 8. DNA for the CDR3: TGCAGTGCTAGAGATTGGACTAGCGGGCCTGGCGAGCAGTTCTTC. Translated: CSARDWTSGPGEQFF.

The chain is built from TRBV4-1 and TRBJ2-1; D not resolved. CDR1 is MGHRA, CDR2 YSYEKL, per germline. The CDR3 is 16 amino acids. Trimming removed 0 bases from V and 1 base from J, with 10 bases in between. The DNA of the CDR3 is TGCGCCAGCAGCCAAGATGACGTCGGGTCCTACAATGAGCAGTTCTTC. This codes for CASSQDDVGSYNEQFF.

The chain couples TRBV14 to TRBJ1-4, with 8 bases that match TRBD1. Germline loops: CDR1 SGHDN, CDR2 FVKESK. The CDR3 covers 16 residues. After removal of 0 bases from V and 6 bases from J, the junction contained 6 bases not matched to a gene. The CDR3 nucleotides read TGTGCCAGCAGCCAAGAATACCGGGGACAGGATGAAAAACTGTTTTTT. As protein: CASSQEYRGQDEKLFF.

The rearrangement uses TRBV5-1 and TRBJ2-1; D perhaps matches TRBD2 (6 bases). CDR3 length: 16 amino acids. Germline CDR1 and CDR2: SGHRS and YFSETQ. With 2 bases removed from V and 8 bases from J, the gap between germline ends came to 20 bases. The CDR3 here is CASSLVSPAGRDEQFF. The DNA for the CDR3 is TGCGCCAGCAGCTTAGTATCCCCGGCGGGGCGCGATGAGCAGTTCTTC.

The table lists this clonotype with many counts. The chain links TRBV5-6 to TRBJ2-5; D unresolved. Germline values: CDR1 SGHDT, CDR2 YYEEEE. Trimming removed 0 bases at V and 5 bases at J, with 17 bases between. This CDR3 contains 16 residues. CDR3 region: CASSLDLGSAGETQYF. The CDR3 DNA sequence: TGTGCCAGCAGCTTGGATCTGGGGTCGGCTGGGGAGACCCAGTACTTC.

This clonotype was observed a handful of times. This sequence joins TRBV28 and TRBJ2-3; 8 nucleotides agree with TRBD2. The trim removed 4 bases at V and 4 bases at J, leaving 10 bases unmatched. Germline V gene data show CDR1 as MDHEN and CDR2 as SYDVKM. CDR3 length: 16 residues. The DNA of the CDR3 is TGTGCCAGCAGTTCGGGGACTAGAGGTGAGGCAGATACGCAGTATTTT. Protein product: CASSSGTRGEADTQYF. The whole variable domain, filled in from reference TRBV28 and TRBJ2-3, reads DVKVTQSSRYLVKRTGEKVFLECVQDMDHENMFWYRQDPGLGLRLIYFSYDVKMKEKGDIPEGYSVSREKKERFSLILESASTNQTSMYLCASSSGTRGEADTQYFGPGTRLTVL.

The rearrangement joins TRBV6-5 to TRBJ2-1, with 9 bases aligning to TRBD1. Losses at the gene ends were 2 bases for V and 4 bases for J; bases not matched to a gene: 3. The germline V gene has CDR1 MNHEY and CDR2 SVGAGI. The CDR3 is 15 amino acids. The CDR3 spells CASSYKGTGYNEQFF. CDR3 DNA sequence: TGTGCCAGCAGTTACAAAGGGACAGGGTACAATGAGCAGTTCTTC.